The 22 T cell receptor beta chains below come from one sample, sequenced in a study of blood T cell repertoires in COVID-19. Generated by immunoSEQ multiplex PCR, the TCRdb table keeps only in-frame clones and is missing some. The sample lists just over 150,000 clones, about 93% seen once, with approximately 4.6% in the top ten. Material: peripheral blood. The source is a woman between 50 and 59 years old with acute or convalescent COVID-19.

This sequence joins TRBV7-9 and TRBJ1-1, with D perhaps matching TRBD1 (5 bases). Germline loops: CDR1 SEHNR, CDR2 FQNEAQ (reference sequence). Trimming took 3 bases from V and 13 from J, leaving 18 bases between them. There are 13 residues in the CDR3. The CDR3 sequence: CASSLGAGQGVFF. For the CDR3, the DNA is TGTGCCAGCAGCTTGGGAGCGGGGCAAGGGGTTTTCTTT.

The V call is TRBV12-3 or TRBV12-4, the J call TRBJ1-2; D is undetermined. Trimming took off 1 base at V and 10 bases at J, with 7 bases between the two ends. The CDR3 has 11 amino acids. DNA for the CDR3: TGTGCCAGCAGTTTAGGACTTTACTACACCTTC. Translating gives CASSLGLYYTF.

The genes are TRBV7-9 and TRBJ2-7; 10 bases align to TRBD1. From germline, CDR1 is SEHNR and CDR2 FQNEAQ (reference sequence). The CDR3 has 15 residues. V lost 5 bases, J lost 4 bases, and 8 bases stayed unmatched. In DNA form, the CDR3 reads TGTGCCAGCAGCCAGTGGGACAGGGGTTTTTACGAGCAGTACTTC. Protein: CASSQWDRGFYEQYF.

The rearrangement links TRBV7-3 to TRBJ2-7; perhaps TRBD1 as D (5 bases). V shed 5 bases and J shed 4 bases, with 21 bases lying between them. In germline, CDR1 is SGHTA, CDR2 FQGTGA. The length of the CDR3 is 16 residues. The CDR3 region is CASSAPDGAGLYEQYF. DNA for the CDR3: TGTGCCAGCAGCGCACCGGATGGGGCAGGGCTTTACGAGCAGTACTTC.

The V call is TRBV4-3, the J call TRBJ1-2; no firm D call. The V gene lost 4 bases and the J gene lost 3 bases, with 9 bases spanning the gap. The CDR3 is made up of 13 amino acids. Per the germline V gene, CDR1 is LGHNA and CDR2 is YSLEER. The CDR3: CASSPIQYYGYTF. The CDR3 nucleotides read TGCGCCAGCAGCCCTATACAGTACTATGGCTACACCTTC.

DNA for the CDR3: TGTGCCAGCCAAGAGCTAGGACAGGGATACAATGAGCAGTTCTTC. It yields the protein CASQELGQGYNEQFF. The chain joins TRBV27 to TRBJ2-1; TRBD1 matches 8 bases. Germline V gene data show CDR1 as MNHEY and CDR2 as SMNVEV (reference sequence). J lost 4 bases, V lost 8 bases, and 10 bases had no gene match. The CDR3 is made up of 15 amino acids.

In its sample, this clone was seen once. V and J are TRBV28 and TRBJ1-5, with 9 bases identical to TRBD1. CDR3 size: 16 residues. V gave up 6 bases and J gave up 6 bases; unmatched junction bases: 12. CDR1 MDHEN and CDR2 SYDVKM come from the germline V gene. Here the CDR3 DNA reads TGTGCCAGCAGCCAAAGGTCACAGGGGGCTTGTCAGCCCCAGCATTTT. Its translation: CASSQRSQGACQPQHF.

V is TRBV30 and J is TRBJ2-1, with 7 bases identical to TRBD1. After removal of 0 bases from V and 7 bases from J, the junction contained 0 bases not matched to a gene. The CDR3 is 12 amino acids. The germline CDR1 and CDR2 sequences are GTSNPN and SVGIG (reference sequence). The CDR3 DNA reads as TGTGCCTGGAGTGTACAGGGGAATGAGCAGTTCTTC. Its protein is CAWSVQGNEQFF.

The V gene is TRBV7-8, the J gene TRBJ1-3; 8 bases fit TRBD1. V lost 1 base to trimming and J lost 6 bases; unmatched junction nucleotides: 2. The CDR3 has 14 residues. Per germline, CDR1 SGHVS and CDR2 FQNEAQ. The CDR3, as DNA: TGTGCCAGCAGCTTAGGGGGACAGGCAAACACCATATATTTT. It encodes CASSLGGQANTIYF.

The V gene is TRBV28, the J gene TRBJ1-1; 7 nucleotides line up with TRBD1. CDR1 is MDHEN, CDR2 SYDVKM, per germline. The CDR3 extends over 14 amino acids. V lost 5 bases, J lost 6 bases, and 9 bases stayed unmatched. DNA of the CDR3: TGTGCCAGCAGTCTACAGGGGTTCGACGCTGAAGCTTTCTTT. Its translation is CASSLQGFDAEAFF.

The rearrangement joins TRBV12-5 to TRBJ2-7; 8 nucleotides agree with TRBD1. Germline values: CDR1 LGHNT, CDR2 FRNRAP. V was pared by 4 bases and J by 7 bases, with 9 bases of the junction left unmatched. The CDR3 length is 14 residues. The CDR3 region has the DNA TGTGCTAGTGGTTCGCCACCCAGGGGGCTGGAGCAGTACTTC. Its protein is CASGSPPRGLEQYF.

The V and J genes are TRBV12-3 or TRBV12-4 and TRBJ1-2; D might be TRBD1 (6 bases). CDR3 length: 12 amino acids. Trimming removed 5 bases from V and 7 bases from J, with 11 bases in between. In DNA form, the CDR3 reads TGTGCCAGCAGTGTTACAGGGTCTGGCTACACCTTC. Amino acids: CASSVTGSGYTF.

The rearrangement joins TRBV21-1 to TRBJ2-3; TRBD2, the table's D call, lacks a check against the DNA. TRBV21-1 is annotated as a pseudogene. CDR3 length equals 21 residues. The CDR3 loop is CASSKVSIWTSSLANTDTQYF. CDR3 coding DNA: TGTGCCAGCAGCAAAGTCTCTATATGGACTAGCTCCCTTGCCAACACAGATACGCAGTATTTT.

This rearrangement joins TRBV11-2 to TRBJ2-7, with TRBD1 as a possible D gene (7 bases). The CDR3 is made up of 15 amino acids. The germline gives CDR1 SGHAT, CDR2 FQNNGV. The ends were cut back, 1 base at V and 3 bases at J, with 13 bases in the middle. Here the CDR3 DNA reads TGTGCCAGCAGCTTAGGACAGGGAGGCTACTACGAGCAGTACTTC. Translation gives CASSLGQGGYYEQYF.

J is TRBJ2-1 and V is TRBV4-3, with 8 positions matching TRBD2. The CDR3 sequence is 16 residues long. Germline CDR1 and CDR2: LGHNA and YSLEER. The V segment lost 1 base and the J segment 6 bases; nucleotides outside the gene matches: 8. CDR3 nucleotides: TGCGCCAGCAGCCAAGGTAGGGGACTAGTCTCCAATGAGCAGTTCTTC. It yields the protein CASSQGRGLVSNEQFF.

V and J are TRBV7-9 and TRBJ2-1; TRBD2 matches 8 bases. CDR3 size: 12 residues. V shed 6 bases, J shed 12 bases, and the junction held 7 bases outside the gene matches. Per germline, CDR1 SEHNR and CDR2 FQNEAQ (reference sequence). This CDR3 is CASSIPGLGQFF. Written as DNA, the CDR3 is TGTGCCAGCAGTATCCCGGGACTAGGGCAGTTCTTC.

The genes are TRBV5-6 and TRBJ2-7, with D perhaps TRBD1 (5 bases). Deletions cut 1 base from V and 2 bases from J, with 10 bases between. The CDR3 consists of 14 residues. Germline loops: CDR1 SGHDT, CDR2 YYEEEE. For the CDR3, the DNA is TGTGCCAGCAGCTTGTCAGGGCTTACCTACGAGCAGTACTTC. Its translation: CASSLSGLTYEQYF.

CDR3 protein: CASSPGLSGYGYTF. The CDR3 bases are TGTGCCAGCAGCCCGGGACTTTCCGGCTATGGCTACACCTTC. This chain joins TRBV14 and TRBJ1-2, with D tentatively TRBD1 (5 bases). This CDR3 has 14 residues. V dropped 4 bases and J dropped 4 bases, with 13 bases sitting between them. CDR1 and CDR2 (germline): SGHDN, FVKESK.

This chain links TRBV29-1 with TRBJ1-1, with D possibly matching TRBD1 (5 bases). CDR3 size: 14 residues. Per germline, CDR1 SQVTM and CDR2 ANQGSEA. Trimming took 3 bases from V and 4 from J, leaving 15 bases between them. The CDR3 DNA reads TGCAGCGTTGAGAGGGGCAGGAGGGGCACTGAAGCTTTCTTT. Translating gives CSVERGRRGTEAFF.

The V gene is TRBV4-1, the J gene TRBJ1-2, with D perhaps TRBD1 (5 bases). CDR3 length: 13 residues. Germline V gene lookup returns CDR1 MGHRA and CDR2 YSYEKL. V lost 2 bases, J lost 5 bases, and 9 bases lay in between. Written as DNA, the CDR3 is TGCGCCAGCAGCCAACCGACAGCGTATGGCTACACCTTC. It codes for CASSQPTAYGYTF.

The CDR3 loop is CASSLKGDQETQYF. The CDR3 nucleotides are TGTGCCAGCAGCTTAAAAGGAGACCAAGAGACCCAGTACTTC. The chain couples TRBV7-3 to TRBJ2-5; D not resolved. Germline assignment: CDR1 SGHTA and CDR2 FQGTGA. The CDR3 is 14 residues long. The V gene lost 1 base and the J gene lost 0 bases, with 6 bases spanning the gap.

This clone was seen a handful of times. CDR3 DNA sequence: TGCGCCAGCAGCGTACCGGGACTCAACACTGAAGCTTTCTTT. It translates to CASSVPGLNTEAFF. The chain has TRBV5-1 and TRBJ1-1, with D perhaps matching TRBD1 (5 bases). Trimming left V 4 bases short and J 2 bases short, with 12 bases between. The CDR3 runs 14 residues. In germline, CDR1 is SGHRS, CDR2 YFSETQ.